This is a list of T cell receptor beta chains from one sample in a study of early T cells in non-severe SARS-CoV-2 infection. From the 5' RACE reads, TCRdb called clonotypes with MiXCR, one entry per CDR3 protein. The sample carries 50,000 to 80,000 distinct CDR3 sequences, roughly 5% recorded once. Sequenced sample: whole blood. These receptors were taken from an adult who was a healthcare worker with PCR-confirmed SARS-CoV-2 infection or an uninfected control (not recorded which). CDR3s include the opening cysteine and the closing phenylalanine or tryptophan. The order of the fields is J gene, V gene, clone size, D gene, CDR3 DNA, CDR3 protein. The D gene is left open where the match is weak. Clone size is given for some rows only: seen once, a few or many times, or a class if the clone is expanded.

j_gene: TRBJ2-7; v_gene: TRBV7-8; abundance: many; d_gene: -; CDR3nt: TGTGCCAGCAGCTTAAAAACCTACGAGCAGTACTTC; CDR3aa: CASSLKTYEQYF
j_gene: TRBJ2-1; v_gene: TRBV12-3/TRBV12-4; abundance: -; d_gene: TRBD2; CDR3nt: TGTGCCAGCAGTCCGCCGGGACTAGCGGGAAATGAGCAGTTCTTC; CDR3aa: CASSPPGLAGNEQFF
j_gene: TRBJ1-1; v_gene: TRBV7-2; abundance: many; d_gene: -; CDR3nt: TGTGCCAGCAGCTTACCGGGGACTGAAGCTTTCTTT; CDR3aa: CASSLPGTEAFF
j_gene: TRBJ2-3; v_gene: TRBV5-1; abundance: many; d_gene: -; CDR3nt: TGCGCCAGCAGTGCCGCGGGTAGAGCGGCGGATACGCAGTATTTT; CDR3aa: CASSAAGRAADTQYF
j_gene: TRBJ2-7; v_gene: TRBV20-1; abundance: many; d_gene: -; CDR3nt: TGCAGTGCTCCGGGACAAGCAAACTACGAGCAGTACTTC; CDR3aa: CSAPGQANYEQYF
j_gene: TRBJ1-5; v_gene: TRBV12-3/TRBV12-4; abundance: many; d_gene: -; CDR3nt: TGTGCCAGCAGTGTCTCCGGGACGCCCTTCAATCAGCCCCAGCATTTT; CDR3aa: CASSVSGTPFNQPQHF
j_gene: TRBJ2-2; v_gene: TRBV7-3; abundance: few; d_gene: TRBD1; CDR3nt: TGTGCCAGCAGCCGACAGGGACAGACCACCGGGGAGCTGTTTTTT; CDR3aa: CASSRQGQTTGELFF
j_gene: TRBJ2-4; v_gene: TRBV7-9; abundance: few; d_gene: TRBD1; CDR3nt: TGTGCCAGCAGCTTGGACAGGGCGACCAAAAACATTCAGTACTTC; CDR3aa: CASSLDRATKNIQYF
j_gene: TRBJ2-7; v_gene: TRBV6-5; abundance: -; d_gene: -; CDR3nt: TGTGCCAGCAGTCGCGGGGACAGCTCCTACGAGCAGTACTTC; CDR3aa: CASSRGDSSYEQYF
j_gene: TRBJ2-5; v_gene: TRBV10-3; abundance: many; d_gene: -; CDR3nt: TGTGCCATCAGTAGAGAGGAGCAGGGCCAAGAGACCCAGTACTTC; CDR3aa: CAISREEQGQETQYF
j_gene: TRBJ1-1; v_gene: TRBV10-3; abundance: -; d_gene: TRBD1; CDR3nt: TGTGCCATCAGGGACAGGGATCCGGACACTGAAGCTTTCTTT; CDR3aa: CAIRDRDPDTEAFF
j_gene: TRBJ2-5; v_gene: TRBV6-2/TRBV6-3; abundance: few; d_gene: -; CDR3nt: TGTGCCAGCAGAGAGACCGGTAGGGGGCAAGAGACCCAGTACTTC; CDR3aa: CASRETGRGQETQYF
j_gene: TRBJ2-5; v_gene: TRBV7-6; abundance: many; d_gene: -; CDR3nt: TGTGCCAGCAGCTTAGGGTACCAAGAGACCCAGTACTTC; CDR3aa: CASSLGYQETQYF
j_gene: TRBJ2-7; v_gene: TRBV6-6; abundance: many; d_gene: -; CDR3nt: TGTGCCAGCAGCCACTCCGCGGGGGAGCAGTACTTC; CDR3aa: CASSHSAGEQYF
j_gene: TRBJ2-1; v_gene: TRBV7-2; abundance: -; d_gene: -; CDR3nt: TGTGCCAGCAGCAACCAGGGAAGCTCCTACAATGAGCAGTTCTTC; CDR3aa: CASSNQGSSYNEQFF
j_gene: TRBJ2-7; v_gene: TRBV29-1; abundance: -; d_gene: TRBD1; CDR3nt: TGCAGCGTTGAGCAAGGACAGGGTCTCTACGAGCAGTACTTC; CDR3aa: CSVEQGQGLYEQYF
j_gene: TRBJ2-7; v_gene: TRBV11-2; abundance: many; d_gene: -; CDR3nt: TGTGCCAGCAGCTTAAGCGGGCCTGGAGTCTACGAGCAGTACTTC; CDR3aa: CASSLSGPGVYEQYF
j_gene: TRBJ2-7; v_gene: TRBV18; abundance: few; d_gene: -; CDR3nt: TGTGCCAGCTCACCCGAGGGGTACGAGCAGTACTTC; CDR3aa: CASSPEGYEQYF
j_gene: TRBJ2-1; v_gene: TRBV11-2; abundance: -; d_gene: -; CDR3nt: TGTGCCAGCAGGAGGTGGACGGTTACCGATGAGCAGTTCTTC; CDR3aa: CASRRWTVTDEQFF
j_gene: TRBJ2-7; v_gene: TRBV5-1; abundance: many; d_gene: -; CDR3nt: TGCGCCAGCAGCTTCGGAGGGGCCTACGAGCAGTACTTC; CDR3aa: CASSFGGAYEQYF
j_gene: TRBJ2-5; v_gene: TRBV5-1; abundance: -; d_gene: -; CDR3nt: TGCGCCAGCAGCTTGCCGGGGCAGGGAGACGAGACCCAGTACTTC; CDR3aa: CASSLPGQGDETQYF
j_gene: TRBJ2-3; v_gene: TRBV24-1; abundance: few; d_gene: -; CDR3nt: TGTGCCACCGGAAGCAACAGGGAATTTTCAGATACGCAGTATTTT; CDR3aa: CATGSNREFSDTQYF
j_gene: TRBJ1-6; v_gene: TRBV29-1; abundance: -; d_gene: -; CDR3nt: TGCAGCGTTAGATGCGACCCTAATTCACCCCTCCACTTT; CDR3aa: CSVRCDPNSPLHF
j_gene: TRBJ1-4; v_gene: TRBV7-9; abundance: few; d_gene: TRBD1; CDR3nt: TGTGCCAGCAGCTCGGGACAGATGAAGGAAAAACTGTTTTTT; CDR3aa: CASSSGQMKEKLFF
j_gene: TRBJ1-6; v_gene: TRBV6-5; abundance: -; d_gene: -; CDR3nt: TGTGCCAGCAGTTACTCCCCCAATTCACCCCTCCACTTT; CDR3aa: CASSYSPNSPLHF
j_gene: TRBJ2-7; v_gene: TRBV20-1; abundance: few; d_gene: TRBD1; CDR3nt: TGCAGTGCCAAAACAGGGGGCTACGAGCAGTACTTC; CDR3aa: CSAKTGGYEQYF